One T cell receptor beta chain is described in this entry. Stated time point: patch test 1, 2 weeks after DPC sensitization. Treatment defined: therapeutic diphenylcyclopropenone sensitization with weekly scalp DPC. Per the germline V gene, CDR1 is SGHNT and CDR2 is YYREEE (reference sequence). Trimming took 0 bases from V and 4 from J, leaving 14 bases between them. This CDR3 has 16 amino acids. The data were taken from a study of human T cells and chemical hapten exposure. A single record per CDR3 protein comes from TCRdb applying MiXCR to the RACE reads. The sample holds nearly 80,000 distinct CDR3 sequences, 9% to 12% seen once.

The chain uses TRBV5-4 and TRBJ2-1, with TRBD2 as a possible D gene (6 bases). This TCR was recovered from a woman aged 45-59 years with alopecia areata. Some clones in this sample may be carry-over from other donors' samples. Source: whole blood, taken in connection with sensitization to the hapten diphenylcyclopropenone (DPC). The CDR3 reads CASSLGGGTTYNEQFF. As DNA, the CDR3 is TGTGCCAGCAGCTTGGGTGGCGGGACCACTTACAATGAGCAGTTCTTC.